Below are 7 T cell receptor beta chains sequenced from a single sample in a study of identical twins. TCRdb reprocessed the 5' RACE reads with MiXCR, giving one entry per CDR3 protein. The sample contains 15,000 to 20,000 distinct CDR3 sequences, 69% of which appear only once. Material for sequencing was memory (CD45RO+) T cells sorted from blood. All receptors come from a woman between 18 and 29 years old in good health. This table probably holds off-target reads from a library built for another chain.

The CDR3: CASSLGGPNEQFF. CDR3 coding DNA: TGTGCCAGCAGCTTAGGAGGGCCGAATGAGCAGTTCTTC. The chain links TRBV7-8 to TRBJ2-1, with D perhaps TRBD2 (5 bases). The CDR3 sequence is 13 residues long. Germline V CDR1 and CDR2: SGHVS, FQNEAQ. The V and J ends lost 1 base and 7 bases respectively, with 8 bases between them.

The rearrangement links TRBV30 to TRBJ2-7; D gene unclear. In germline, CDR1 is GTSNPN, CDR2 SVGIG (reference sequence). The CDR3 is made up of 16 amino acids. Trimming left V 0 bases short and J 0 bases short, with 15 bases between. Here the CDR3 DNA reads TGTGCCTGGAGTGTAAAAGGGATCAGGAGCTCCTACGAGCAGTACTTC. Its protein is CAWSVKGIRSSYEQYF.

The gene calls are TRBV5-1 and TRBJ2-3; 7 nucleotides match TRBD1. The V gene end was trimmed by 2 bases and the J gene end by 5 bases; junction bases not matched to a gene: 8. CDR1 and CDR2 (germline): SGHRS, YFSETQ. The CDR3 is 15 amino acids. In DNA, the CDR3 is TGCGCCAGCAGCTTCGTATCACAGGGGAAAGATACGCAGTATTTT. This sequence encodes CASSFVSQGKDTQYF.

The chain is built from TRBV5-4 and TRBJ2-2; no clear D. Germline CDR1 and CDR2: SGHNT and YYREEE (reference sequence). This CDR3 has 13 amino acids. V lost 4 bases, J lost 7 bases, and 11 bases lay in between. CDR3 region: CASSPLLGGELFF. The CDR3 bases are TGTGCCAGCAGCCCTCTGCTAGGCGGGGAGCTGTTTTTT.

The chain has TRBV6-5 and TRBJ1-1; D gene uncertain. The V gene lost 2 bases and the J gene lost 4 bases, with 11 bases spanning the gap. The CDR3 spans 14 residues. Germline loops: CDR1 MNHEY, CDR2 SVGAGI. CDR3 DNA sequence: TGTGCCAGCAGTTACCGTGGGTACAGCACTGAAGCTTTCTTT. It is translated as CASSYRGYSTEAFF.

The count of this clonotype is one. Here the CDR3 reads CAISGEIGTGDRGQFF. In DNA, the CDR3 is TGTGCCATCAGTGGAGAAATCGGGACAGGAGATAGGGGGCAGTTCTTC. The genes are TRBV10-3 and TRBJ2-1; 8 bases fit TRBD1. With 4 bases clipped from V and 12 bases from J, the junction kept 17 bases outside the gene matches. The CDR3 length is 16 residues. Germline CDR1 ENHRY, CDR2 SYGVKD.

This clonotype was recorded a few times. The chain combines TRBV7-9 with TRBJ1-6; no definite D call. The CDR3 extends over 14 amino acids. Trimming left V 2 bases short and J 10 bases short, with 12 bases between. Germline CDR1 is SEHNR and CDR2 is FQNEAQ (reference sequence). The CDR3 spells CASSLSVTGSPLHF. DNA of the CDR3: TGTGCCAGCAGCTTATCGGTCACTGGGTCACCCCTCCACTTT. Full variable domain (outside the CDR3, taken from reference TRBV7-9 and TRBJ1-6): DTGVSQNPRHKITKRGQNVTFRCDPISEHNRLYWYRQTLGQGPEFLTYFQNEAQLEKSRLLSDRFSAERPKGSFSTLEIQRTEQGDSAMYLCASSLSVTGSPLHFGNGTRLTVT.